The rows below give T cell receptor beta chains drawn from one sample of a study of a mutant IDH1 vaccine in newly diagnosed glioma. Antigen specificity for these receptors is unknown. Data came from immunoSEQ multiplex PCR; TCRdb stores just in-frame clones and leaves some out. The repertoire holds approximately 32,000 clones, with 45% to 70% as singletons. Specimen: PBMCs, collected from a glioma patient whose treatment included an IDH1 peptide vaccine. These receptors came from a woman in her late teens or twenties with glioma. The conserved cysteine and the conserved F or W are not part of the CDR3 here. Fields, in order: J gene, clone size, V gene, CDR3 protein. Clone sizes are given selectively: once, few, many, or a class where the clone is expanded.

J gene: TRBJ2-7
clone size: once
V gene: TRBV11-2
CDR3 protein: ASSLGTTYEQY

J gene: TRBJ2-1
clone size: few
V gene: TRBV15
CDR3 protein: ATGLAGLNEQF

J gene: TRBJ2-1
clone size: -
V gene: TRBV9
CDR3 protein: ASSEGLAGETYNEQF

J gene: TRBJ1-1
clone size: -
V gene: TRBV5-1
CDR3 protein: ASSLSPVMNTEAF

J gene: TRBJ1-1
clone size: -
V gene: TRBV5-8
CDR3 protein: ASSLARGDGDIKNEAF

J gene: TRBJ2-7
clone size: -
V gene: TRBV7-8
CDR3 protein: ASSSRERREQY

J gene: TRBJ2-1
clone size: -
V gene: TRBV5-1
CDR3 protein: ASSFARSSYNEQF

J gene: TRBJ2-3
clone size: -
V gene: TRBV25-1
CDR3 protein: ASSALDADTQY

J gene: TRBJ2-1
clone size: few
V gene: TRBV27
CDR3 protein: ASSIYPSGRYNEQF

J gene: TRBJ2-3
clone size: -
V gene: TRBV14
CDR3 protein: ASSRGGSSTDTQY

J gene: TRBJ2-7
clone size: -
V gene: TRBV15
CDR3 protein: ATSRDLSGGGTSYEQY

J gene: TRBJ2-7
clone size: -
V gene: TRBV7-2
CDR3 protein: ASSFSSGAYEQY

J gene: TRBJ2-7
clone size: few
V gene: TRBV5-6
CDR3 protein: ASSSDRDEQY

J gene: TRBJ2-7
clone size: -
V gene: TRBV4-1
CDR3 protein: ASPLDGYEQY

J gene: TRBJ2-1
clone size: -
V gene: TRBV2
CDR3 protein: ASGAGGPHNEQF

J gene: TRBJ2-2
clone size: once
V gene: TRBV10-3
CDR3 protein: AISELKGTGELF

J gene: TRBJ2-1
clone size: -
V gene: TRBV27
CDR3 protein: ASSSSGATYNEQF

J gene: TRBJ1-4
clone size: -
V gene: TRBV4-1
CDR3 protein: ASSQRNEKLF

J gene: TRBJ2-7
clone size: many
V gene: TRBV6-1
CDR3 protein: ASSESQGATYEQY

J gene: TRBJ2-3
clone size: -
V gene: TRBV5-1
CDR3 protein: ASSTTAGTDTQY

J gene: TRBJ2-2
clone size: -
V gene: TRBV7-8
CDR3 protein: ASSPSSGSNTGELF

J gene: TRBJ2-5
clone size: -
V gene: TRBV5-1
CDR3 protein: ASSSSGTGPSETQY